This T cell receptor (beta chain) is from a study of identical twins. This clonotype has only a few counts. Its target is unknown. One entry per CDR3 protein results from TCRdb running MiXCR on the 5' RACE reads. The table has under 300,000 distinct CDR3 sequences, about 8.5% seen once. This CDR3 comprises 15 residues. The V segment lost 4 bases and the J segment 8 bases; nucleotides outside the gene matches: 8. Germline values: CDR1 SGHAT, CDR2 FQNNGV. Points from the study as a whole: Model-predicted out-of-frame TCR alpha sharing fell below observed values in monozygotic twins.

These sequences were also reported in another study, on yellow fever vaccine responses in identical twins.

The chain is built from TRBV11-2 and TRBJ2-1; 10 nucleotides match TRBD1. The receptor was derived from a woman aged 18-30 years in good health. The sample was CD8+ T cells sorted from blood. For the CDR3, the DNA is TGTGCCAGCAGCTGGGGACAGGGGATCATGGATGAGCAGTTCTTC. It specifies CASSWGQGIMDEQFF. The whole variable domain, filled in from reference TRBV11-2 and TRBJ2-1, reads EAGVAQSPRYKIIEKRQSVAFWCNPISGHATLYWYQQILGQGPKLLIQFQNNGVVDDSQLPKDRFSAERLKGVDSTLKIQPAKLEDSAVYLCASSWGQGIMDEQFFGPGTRLTVL.